The rows below give T cell receptor beta chains drawn from one sample of a study of T cells in Graves' hyperthyroidism and ophthalmopathy. TCRdb fed the multiplex PCR reads into MiXCR, producing one record per CDR3 protein. This sample has some 400,000 distinct CDR3 sequences; 14% occur once, and the top ten carry roughly 11%. The sequenced sample consisted of blood. The receptors were gathered from an older woman with Graves' hyperthyroidism. CDR3s include the opening cysteine and the closing phenylalanine or tryptophan. The D gene is left open where the match is weak. A row's size may be missing; if present it is once, few, many or a size class.

V gene,D gene,J gene,clone size,CDR3 DNA,CDR3 protein
TRBV12-3/TRBV12-4,-,TRBJ1-2,many,TGTGCCAGCAGCCGTTGGGGGTCGGAGGGCTACACCTTC,CASSRWGSEGYTF
TRBV3-1,-,TRBJ1-5,few,TGTGCCAGCAGCCAAGGGTGGGGGGCGTCATTTAACAATCAGCCCCAGCATTTT,CASSQGWGASFNNQPQHF
TRBV7-6,TRBD1,TRBJ1-2,-,TGTGCCAGCAGCCAGACAGGGCTTGGAGGCTACACCTTC,CASSQTGLGGYTF
TRBV7-9,-,TRBJ1-3,many,TGTGCCAGCAGCTTAAGGGTAGACATCGGAAACACCATATATTTT,CASSLRVDIGNTIYF
TRBV10-3,TRBD1,TRBJ2-3,-,TGTGCCATCAGTCCGGGACAGGGACATGAGACGCAGTATTTT,CAISPGQGHETQYF
TRBV11-2,-,TRBJ2-2,many,TGTGCCAGCAGCTGGGGGCGGGGTGGGACCGGGGAGCTGTTTTTT,CASSWGRGGTGELFF
TRBV11-2,TRBD2,TRBJ2-2,-,TGTGCCAGCAGCTTAAATTTCGGGGGGTCCGCGAACACCGGGGAGCTGTTTTTT,CASSLNFGGSANTGELFF
TRBV4-1,TRBD1,TRBJ1-4,many,TGCGCCAGCAGCCAAGATAGGCAGGGGGCCCAGGAAAAACTGTTTTTT,CASSQDRQGAQEKLFF
TRBV2,-,TRBJ1-6,many,TGTGCCATCCCCGACGGCGAGGGGCAAGATTCACCCCTCCACTTT,CAIPDGEGQDSPLHF
TRBV3-1,-,TRBJ2-7,many,TGTGCCAGCAGCCAAGTATCAGTTACAGCCCTTGGCTACGAGCAGTACTTC,CASSQVSVTALGYEQYF
TRBV19,-,TRBJ2-2,few,TGTGCCAGTAGTGGGCAGCCCCTGTATCCCGGGGAGCTGTTTTTT,CASSGQPLYPGELFF
TRBV3-1,-,TRBJ2-1,many,TGTGCCAGCAGCCAAGAAGGACGGAGTCACAATGAGCAGTTCTTC,CASSQEGRSHNEQFF
TRBV18,TRBD2,TRBJ2-5,many,TGTGCCAGCTCCCTCACTAGCGAATACCAAGAGACCCAGTACTTC,CASSLTSEYQETQYF
TRBV6-9,TRBD1,TRBJ1-1,-,TGTGCCAGCAGTTACGACAGGGTTAGCACTGAAGCTTTCTTT,CASSYDRVSTEAFF
TRBV19,-,TRBJ1-4,many,TGTGCCAGCCGCCTGGAGGGTCGGGAAAAACTGTTTTTT,CASRLEGREKLFF
TRBV20-1,-,TRBJ2-1,many,TGCAGTGTCGAAGACCCAAATCGACACGAGCAGTTCTTC,CSVEDPNRHEQFF
TRBV11-2,-,TRBJ1-6,many,TGTGCCAGCAGCTTAGACAGAATTTCACCCCTCCACTTT,CASSLDRISPLHF
TRBV2,-,TRBJ2-3,few,TGTGCCAGCAGCTTCCCGGGGTCCGGCACAAATACGCAGTATTTT,CASSFPGSGTNTQYF
TRBV2,-,TRBJ2-2,-,TGTGCCAGCAGTGAAGCCTGGGAGCGGGAGCTGTTTTTT,CASSEAWERELFF
TRBV3-1,-,TRBJ1-2,many,TGTGCCAGCAGCCAAGGGCCGTCTTCGGGCTATGGCTACACCTTC,CASSQGPSSGYGYTF
TRBV19,-,TRBJ2-2,once,TGTGCCAGTAGTATAATTAGCACAAACACCGGGGAGCTGTTTTTT,CASSIISTNTGELFF
TRBV5-1,-,TRBJ2-7,many,TGCGCCAGCAGCTTGGCCGTCTCAGCCATCTCCTACGAGCAGTACTTC,CASSLAVSAISYEQYF
TRBV20-1,-,TRBJ1-2,many,TGCAGTGCTACTCGACCTGATTACTATGGCTACACCTTC,CSATRPDYYGYTF
TRBV12-3/TRBV12-4,TRBD2,TRBJ2-1,many,TGTGCCAGCAGGACGGGGACTAGCGGGATTGAGCAGTTCTTC,CASRTGTSGIEQFF
TRBV6-5,TRBD1,TRBJ1-3,few,TGTGCCAGCAGTTACCCGGGACAGACTGGAAACACCATATATTTT,CASSYPGQTGNTIYF
TRBV19,TRBD2,TRBJ2-3,-,TGTGCCAGTAGCCCGCGCCCGGGGACTAGCGGGAGCACAGATACGCAGTATTTT,CASSPRPGTSGSTDTQYF
TRBV20-1,-,TRBJ2-7,many,TGCAGTTGTAGAAGCTCCTACGAGCAGTACTTC,CSCRSSYEQYF
TRBV12-3/TRBV12-4,TRBD1,TRBJ2-7,-,TGTGCCAGCAGTCCTAGACAGGGGGCCAACGAGCAGTACTTC,CASSPRQGANEQYF
TRBV5-6,TRBD2,TRBJ2-3,many,TGTGCCAGCAGCGTGGGACTAGCGGGGCAGGGTACGCAGTATTTT,CASSVGLAGQGTQYF
TRBV9,-,TRBJ1-4,-,TGTGCCAGCAGCGCCACGGGTAGGGGGGTTGAAAAACTGTTTTTT,CASSATGRGVEKLFF
TRBV27,TRBD2,TRBJ2-3,-,TGTGCCAGCAGGCCAGGACTAGCGGGAGGATATACGCAGTATTTT,CASRPGLAGGYTQYF
TRBV12-3/TRBV12-4,-,TRBJ2-7,many,TGTGCCAGCAGTTTAGCGCACTCCGAGCAGTACTTC,CASSLAHSEQYF
TRBV4-1,-,TRBJ1-4,few,TGCGCCAGCAGCCGAGGAGGGTCGGGTGAAAAACTGTTTTTT,CASSRGGSGEKLFF
TRBV7-9,TRBD2,TRBJ2-3,many,TGTGCCAGCAGCTCTCCGCGACTAGCGGGAGGTGATACGCAGTATTTT,CASSSPRLAGGDTQYF
TRBV30,TRBD2,TRBJ2-3,-,TGTGCCTGGAGTGTAGGGACTAGCGGGAGTACAGATACGCAGTATTTT,CAWSVGTSGSTDTQYF
TRBV4-1,TRBD1,TRBJ1-1,-,TGCGCCAGCAGCCAAAGAGGGGGCTGGGTCACTGAAGCTTTCTTT,CASSQRGGWVTEAFF
TRBV3-1,-,TRBJ2-1,many,TGTGCCAGCAGCCAAGTGCTATACAATGAGCAGTTCTTC,CASSQVLYNEQFF
TRBV19,TRBD2,TRBJ2-5,-,TGTGCCAGTAGTATCCAGCCGGGACTAGCGGAGACCCAGTACTTC,CASSIQPGLAETQYF
TRBV28,-,TRBJ2-1,many,TGTGCCAGCACCTATAGGGATGAGCAGTTCTTC,CASTYRDEQFF
TRBV20-1,-,TRBJ2-5,few,TGCAGTGCTAGAGATCGAGGACTAGACAGGAAGACCCAGTACTTC,CSARDRGLDRKTQYF
TRBV29-1,TRBD2,TRBJ2-1,-,TGCAGCGTTGGGCTAGCGGTGGTCTATGAGCAGTTCTTC,CSVGLAVVYEQFF
TRBV2,-,TRBJ1-1,many,TGTGCCAGCAATTGGGGGGGCGAAGCTTTCTTT,CASNWGGEAFF
TRBV12-3/TRBV12-4,TRBD2,TRBJ2-2,-,TGTGCCAGCAGCGCCTTTCCGCGCGTAGCGGGACTCGACACCGGGGAGCTGTTTTTT,CASSAFPRVAGLDTGELFF
TRBV7-8,TRBD2,TRBJ2-1,many,TGTGCCAGCAGCTTCATGACGGGAGGGGTATATGAGCAGTTCTTC,CASSFMTGGVYEQFF
TRBV30,-,TRBJ1-1,few,TGTGCCTGGAGCTTCCCACCTGGGGCCACTGAAGCTTTCTTT,CAWSFPPGATEAFF
TRBV3-1,-,TRBJ2-7,many,TGTGCCAGCAGCCAAGTAAGGACGTTGGCCTACGAGCAGTACTTC,CASSQVRTLAYEQYF
TRBV3-1,-,TRBJ2-5,many,TGTGCCAGCAGCCAAGATCTGCTAGCACGAGAGACCCAGTACTTC,CASSQDLLARETQYF
TRBV11-2,-,TRBJ1-2,-,TGTGCCAGCAGTATCGGGGTTGGCTACACCTTC,CASSIGVGYTF
TRBV7-2,-,TRBJ2-1,many,TGTGCCAGCAGCTTCGACACTCTAGCGACGAGCTCCTACAATGAGCAGTTCTTC,CASSFDTLATSSYNEQFF
TRBV5-1,-,TRBJ2-2,-,TGCGCCAGCAGCCTTACGGGAGTTAACACCGGGGAGCTGTTTTTT,CASSLTGVNTGELFF
TRBV20-1,TRBD1,TRBJ2-7,many,TGCAGTGCTAGAGATAGTACAGGGGGAGGCTACGAGCAGTACTTC,CSARDSTGGGYEQYF
TRBV9,TRBD2,TRBJ2-1,-,TGTGCCAGCGGAAGAGCGGGAGGGTTTTCTGAGCAGTTCTTC,CASGRAGGFSEQFF
TRBV28,-,TRBJ2-5,-,TGTGCCAGCAGTTGGACTGATCGGGAGACCCAGTACTTC,CASSWTDRETQYF
TRBV30,TRBD2,TRBJ2-1,many,TGTGCCTGGAGCCCTGGGACTAGCTCCTACAATGAGCAGTTCTTC,CAWSPGTSSYNEQFF
TRBV19,-,TRBJ2-2,-,TGTGCCAGTAGTATGCGGGCCAACACCGGGGAGCTGTTTTTT,CASSMRANTGELFF
TRBV30,-,TRBJ2-7,many,TGTGCCTGGAGTCGAGGGGGTTACGAGCAGTACTTC,CAWSRGGYEQYF
TRBV30,-,TRBJ2-5,few,TGTGCCTGGAGCGGACTTATATCGACCCAGTACTTC,CAWSGLISTQYF
TRBV28,-,TRBJ2-7,few,TGTGCCAGCAGTTTATCCTATGGAGGGACAGTCTCCTACGAGCAGTACTTC,CASSLSYGGTVSYEQYF
TRBV5-1,-,TRBJ2-3,many,TGCGCCAGCAGCCTACCCGGTCCGGAGTACACAGATACGCAGTATTTT,CASSLPGPEYTDTQYF
TRBV5-1,-,TRBJ2-1,many,TGCGCCAGCAGCTTGGCGGACCTAGCGCTTTACAATGAGCAGTTCTTC,CASSLADLALYNEQFF